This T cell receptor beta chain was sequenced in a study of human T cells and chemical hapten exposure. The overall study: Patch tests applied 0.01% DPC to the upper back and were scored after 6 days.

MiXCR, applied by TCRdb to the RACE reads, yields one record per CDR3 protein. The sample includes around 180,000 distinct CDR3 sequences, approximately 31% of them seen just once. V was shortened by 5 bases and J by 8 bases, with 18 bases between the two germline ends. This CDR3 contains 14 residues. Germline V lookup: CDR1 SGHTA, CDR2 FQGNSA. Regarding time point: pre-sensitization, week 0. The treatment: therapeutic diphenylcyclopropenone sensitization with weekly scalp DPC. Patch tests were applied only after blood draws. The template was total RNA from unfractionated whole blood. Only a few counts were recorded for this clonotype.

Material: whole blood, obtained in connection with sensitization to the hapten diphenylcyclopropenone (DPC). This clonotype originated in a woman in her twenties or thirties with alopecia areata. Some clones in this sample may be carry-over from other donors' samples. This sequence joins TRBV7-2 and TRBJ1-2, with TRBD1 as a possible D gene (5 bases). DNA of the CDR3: TGTGCCAGCAGCCGCCCAGGCAGGGATGAAGGCTACACCTTC. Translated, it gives CASSRPGRDEGYTF.